This T cell receptor beta chain was recorded in a study of PD-1 blockade in classical Hodgkin lymphoma. Study-wide findings and caveats: Newly diagnosed patients and complete responders had comparable diversity at baseline. It was CD4+ TCR diversity, not CD8+, that rose significantly by C4D1.

Following autologous stem cell transplantation, relapse occurred in every patient, and exposure to brentuximab vedotin varied. When best responses were assessed, they were complete response, partial response or progressive disease. The CDR3 contains 14 residues. Germline V CDR1 and CDR2: SNHLY, FYNNEI. V lost 6 bases and J 3 bases, leaving 11 bases between the germline ends. Sequenced by immunoSEQ multiplex PCR; TCRdb stores in-frame clones only, minus some. The sample consists of about 11,000 clones, around 75% of them appearing once. With regard to this clone: The antigen is unknown.

V gene TRBV2 combines with J gene TRBJ1-4; no firm D call. The sample was peripheral blood mononuclear cells (PBMCs), taken at baseline. The receptor was isolated from a human donor with classical Hodgkin lymphoma. CDR3 region: CASRTNPSNEKLFF. CDR3 DNA: TGTGCCAGCAGGACGAACCCATCTAATGAAAAACTGTTTTTT.